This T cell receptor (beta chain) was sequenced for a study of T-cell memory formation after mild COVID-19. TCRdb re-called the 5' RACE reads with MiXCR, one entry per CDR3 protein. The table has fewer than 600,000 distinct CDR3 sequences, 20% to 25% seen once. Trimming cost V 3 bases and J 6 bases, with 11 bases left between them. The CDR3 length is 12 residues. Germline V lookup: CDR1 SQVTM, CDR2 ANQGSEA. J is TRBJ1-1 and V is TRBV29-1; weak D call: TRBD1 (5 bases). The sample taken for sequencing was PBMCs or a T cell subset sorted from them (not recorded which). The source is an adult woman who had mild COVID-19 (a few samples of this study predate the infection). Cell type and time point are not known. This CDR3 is CSVERGAAEAFF. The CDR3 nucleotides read TGCAGCGTTGAGAGGGGAGCCGCTGAAGCTTTCTTT. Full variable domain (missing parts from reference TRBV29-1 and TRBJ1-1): SAVISQKPSRDICQRGTSLTIQCQVDSQVTMMFWYRQQPGQSLTLIATANQGSEATYESGFVIDKFPISRPNLTFSTLTVSNMSPEDSSIYLCSVERGAAEAFFGQGTRLTVV.